These 16 T cell receptor beta chains came from one sample sequenced in a study of blood T cell repertoires in COVID-19 (dated by TCRdb to 2019 to 2021). Library creation used the immunoSEQ multiplex PCR assay. TCRdb took this table from immuneACCESS and kept in-frame rearrangements with V and J called. Such tables lack part of the clones; where checked against another copy, unresolved V genes explain under half of the gap, and the rest is unexplained. The sample includes some 260,000 clones, with approximately 84% observed a single time. The top ten clonotypes cover around 1.7% of the sample. Specimen: PBMCs or T cells enriched from blood (not recorded which). The origin of the receptors is a man aged 35 to 55 who had recovered from COVID-19.

This clone was counted a single time. The V and J genes are TRBV27 and TRBJ1-6; a weak D match, TRBD1 (6 bases). V was trimmed by 6 bases and J by 5 bases, leaving 17 bases between them. CDR1 and CDR2 (germline): MNHEY, SMNVEV (reference sequence). This CDR3 has 16 residues. CDR3: CASSRTPRQDNSPLHF. DNA for the CDR3: TGTGCCAGCAGCCGGACCCCAAGACAGGATAATTCACCCCTCCACTTT.

The chain is built from TRBV7-9 and TRBJ2-6; D is uncertain. In germline, CDR1 is SEHNR, CDR2 FQNEAQ (reference sequence). This CDR3 comprises 16 residues. V was trimmed by 4 bases and J by 0 bases, leaving 10 bases between them. The CDR3 DNA is TGTGCCAGCAGCTCCGGTGCCGCCTCTGGGGCCAACGTCCTGACTTTC. Its translation is CASSSGAASGANVLTF.

The chain employs TRBV30 and TRBJ2-1, with a tentative D call TRBD2 (5 bases). Deletions cut 0 bases from V and 6 bases from J, with 9 bases between. The CDR3 runs 13 residues. Germline CDR1 GTSNPN, CDR2 SVGIG (reference sequence). The CDR3 reads CAWSVASGNEQFF. The CDR3 coding sequence is TGTGCCTGGAGTGTAGCCAGCGGCAATGAGCAGTTCTTC.

This clone was observed once. The chain links TRBV4-1 to TRBJ2-7; D perhaps matches TRBD1 (5 bases). Trimming stripped 2 bases from V and 0 bases from J, with 11 bases between. Per germline, CDR1 MGHRA and CDR2 YSYEKL. This CDR3 is built from 15 residues. CDR3 sequence reads: CASSQRTQLSYEQYF. For the CDR3, the DNA is TGCGCCAGCAGCCAACGGACACAACTCTCCTACGAGCAGTACTTC.

J is TRBJ1-1 and V is TRBV6-5, with 9 positions matching TRBD1. V was clipped by 1 base and J by 3 bases; unmatched bases: 3. The CDR3 has 15 residues. Germline V gene data show CDR1 as MNHEY and CDR2 as SVGAGI. The CDR3 spells CASSYLQGADTEAFF. The CDR3 coding sequence is TGTGCCAGCAGTTACTTACAGGGGGCAGACACTGAAGCTTTCTTT.

The chain combines TRBV11-2 with TRBJ2-6; 8 bases match TRBD1. The J segment lost 2 bases and the V segment lost 5 bases, leaving 8 bases of the junction unmatched. Germline V lookup: CDR1 SGHAT, CDR2 FQNNGV. CDR3 length: 17 amino acids. The CDR3 sequence is CASSPRQGAPGANVLTF. The CDR3 DNA sequence: TGTGCCAGCAGCCCTCGGCAGGGGGCTCCTGGGGCCAACGTCCTGACTTTC.

The chain combines TRBV4-2 with TRBJ2-3; D might be TRBD1 (6 bases). Germline assignment: CDR1 LGHNA and CDR2 YNFKEQ. Between the trimmed V and J ends, which lost 2 bases and 0 bases, there was a span of 9 bases. This CDR3 spans 15 amino acids. The CDR3 nucleotides read TGTGCCAGCAGCCAAAGGGACAAGAGCACAGATACGCAGTATTTT. The encoded protein is CASSQRDKSTDTQYF.

This clone has just one count. The V gene is TRBV5-1, the J gene TRBJ1-6, with D perhaps TRBD1 (5 bases). The CDR3 consists of 15 residues. The V gene's germline CDR1 is SGHRS and CDR2 YFSETQ. The germline V and J ends were trimmed by 5 bases and 1 base, with 10 bases remaining between them. The CDR3 reads CASRAGSSYNSPLHF. CDR3 nucleotides: TGCGCCAGCAGGGCAGGGTCGTCCTATAATTCACCCCTCCACTTT.

The chain uses TRBV18 and TRBJ2-7; weak D call: TRBD2 (5 bases). Germline V gives CDR1 KGHSH, CDR2 LQKENI. This CDR3 is 14 amino acids long. The V end lost 0 bases, the J end lost 7 bases, and 13 bases lay between the germline ends. This CDR3 reads CASSPPGRAEEQYF. CDR3 nucleotide sequence: TGTGCCAGCTCACCACCCGGCAGAGCGGAGGAGCAGTACTTC.

The rearrangement links TRBV19 to TRBJ1-5, with a tentative D call TRBD1 (6 bases). The CDR3 is made up of 14 amino acids. Germline V gives CDR1 LNHDA, CDR2 SQIVND (reference sequence). The V end was cut by 0 bases, the J end by 6 bases, with 9 bases between. The CDR3 sequence is CASSIDRGGQPQHF. Here the CDR3 DNA reads TGTGCCAGTAGTATAGACAGGGGCGGTCAGCCCCAGCATTTT.

The chain uses TRBV5-1 and TRBJ2-7; D is uncertain. Germline assignment: CDR1 SGHRS and CDR2 YFSETQ. V lost 3 bases and J 2 bases, leaving 12 bases between the germline ends. This CDR3 is built from 14 residues. The CDR3 DNA follows: TGCGCCAGCAGCTCGCAAACAGCAACCTACGAGCAGTACTTC. Translating it yields CASSSQTATYEQYF.

The V call is TRBV30, the J call TRBJ1-1; possibly TRBD1 for D (5 bases). Trimming left V 0 bases short and J 1 base short, with 12 bases between. The germline V gene has CDR1 GTSNPN and CDR2 SVGIG (reference sequence). The CDR3 consists of 15 residues. CDR3 residues: CAWSVGDLQNTEAFF. CDR3 sequence (DNA): TGTGCCTGGAGTGTGGGGGACTTGCAGAACACTGAAGCTTTCTTT. The full variable domain, in which reference TRBV30 and TRBJ1-1 provide the parts outside the CDR3, is SQTIHQWPATLVQPVGSPLSLECTVEGTSNPNLYWYRQAAGRGLQLLFYSVGIGQISSEVPQNLSASRPQDRQFILSSKKLLLSDSGFYLCAWSVGDLQNTEAFFGQGTRLTVV.

The chain links TRBV18 to TRBJ1-2; a possible D gene is TRBD1 (5 bases). In germline, CDR1 is KGHSH, CDR2 LQKENI. The CDR3 runs 17 residues. V was cut by 2 bases and J by 6 bases, with 22 bases left in between. This chain's CDR3 is CASSPYAGDPKSHGYTF. The CDR3 DNA reads TGTGCCAGCTCACCATACGCGGGGGACCCAAAGTCCCATGGCTACACCTTC.

The chain joins TRBV7-2 to TRBJ1-1; unclear D gene. V dropped 5 bases and J dropped 3 bases, with 13 bases sitting between them. CDR1 is SGHTA and CDR2 is FQGNSA in the germline V gene. The CDR3 length is 14 residues. The CDR3 coding sequence is TGTGCCAGCAGCCCCCAGGTTGAGCACACTGAAGCTTTCTTT. Its translation is CASSPQVEHTEAFF.

The chain couples TRBV28 to TRBJ1-5; D gene unclear. Germline values: CDR1 MDHEN, CDR2 SYDVKM. The CDR3 loop spans 12 amino acids. V lost 1 base and J 7 bases, leaving 5 bases between the germline ends. CDR3 DNA sequence: TGTGCCAGCAGTTTATTAGAGCAGCCCCAGCATTTT. Translating it yields CASSLLEQPQHF.

The rearrangement joins TRBV5-4 to TRBJ2-1; D unclear. CDR1 is SGHNT and CDR2 is YYREEE in the germline V gene (reference sequence). The CDR3 is made up of 16 amino acids. Trimming took 4 bases from V and 0 from J, leaving 14 bases between them. CDR3 in DNA: TGTGCCAGCAGCCCCCAGAGCGCTAGCTCCTACAATGAGCAGTTCTTC. Protein product: CASSPQSASSYNEQFF.